Reported below is one TCR beta chain. This clone's antigen is unknown. No base qualities exist here, and no much larger clone lies one base off it. These data originate in a study of OX40 agonist ivuxolimab in advanced cancers. Describing the broader study: Ivuxolimab was a fully human IgG2 agonistic monoclonal antibody targeting the costimulatory receptor OX40 (CD134). Intravenous ivuxolimab was administered to patients every 2 weeks at six dose levels: 0.01, 0.1, 0.3, 1.5, 3 and 10 mg/kg. Of the 52 patients in dose escalation, 19 had hepatocellular carcinoma, some 15 had melanoma, 9 had renal cell carcinoma and 9 had head and neck cancer. The dose-escalation cohort was around 83% male with a mean age of roughly 60 years, ranging from roughly 20 to 85. Patients were allowed to have had prior anti-PD-1, anti-PD-L1 or anti-CTLA-4 therapy, and 40% of the dose-escalation patients had been treated with checkpoint inhibitors. Partial responses were achieved by three dose-escalation patients, of whom one had hepatocellular carcinoma and two had cutaneous melanoma. Peripheral TCRbeta sequencing aimed to test whether ivuxolimab altered TCR sequence diversity and caused clonal T-cell expansion. The monotherapy dose-escalation portion (N = 52 patients) of the phase I ivuxolimab trial is reported in the paper. Findings and caveats that apply to the study as a whole: Low levels of normalized T-cell clonal expansion were also seen in some patients who did not respond. At doses of 0.1 to 3.0 mg/kg, clonal expansion of both CD4+ and CD8+ T cells in blood was seen between baseline and week 6. After ivuxolimab, expanded clones were on average more numerous among CD8+ T cells than among CD4+ T cells. Antigen specificity was not determined for the clonally expanded peripheral T cells. Partial responders in the 0.1-3.0 mg/kg groups had among the lowest normalized peripheral clonal expansion, especially among CD8+ T cells.

Reading from cysteine to phenylalanine, the CDR3 counts 13 amino acids. Only the CDR3 portion is preserved as DNA: 39 bases, with reading frame beginning at the first base. The germline V gene provides CDR1 SGDLS and CDR2 YYNGEE. V is clipped by 3 bases and J by 4 bases, and the sequence between their germline boundaries is 10 bases long. The trial excluded patients who had a history of autoimmune disease or who were on systemic immunosuppression. Peripheral blood for TCR sequencing was collected from all dose cohorts at baseline, on cycle 4 day 1, and on cycle 7 day 1. Samples came from an open-label, multicenter, first-in-human phase I dose-escalation trial of ivuxolimab. Adults with locally advanced or metastatic melanoma, renal cell carcinoma, hepatocellular carcinoma or head and neck squamous cell carcinoma were enrolled in the trial. Before TCR sequencing, CD4+ T cells and CD8+ T cells were sorted from peripheral blood as separate populations.

To sequence the TCRbeta CDR3 region, genomic DNA was isolated from the sorted cells. The immunoSEQ Assay was used to sequence the TCRbeta CDR3 regions. TCRdb re-hosts the immuneACCESS table, in-frame sequences only. Its copies lack some clones; in the studies checked, an unresolved V gene accounts for under half of them, and the cause for the rest is not known. In all, the sample holds 68,000 or so clones, and about 82% of those were seen once. Roughly a tenth of the sample lies in the top ten. Specimen: CD4+ or CD8+ T cells sorted from blood, collected in a trial of the OX40 agonist ivuxolimab. The receptor was derived from an adult with an advanced solid tumor such as melanoma, head and neck, liver or kidney cancer. The chain is assembled from TRBV9 and TRBJ1-1; the D gene cannot be resolved reliably. The CDR3 amino acid sequence is: CASSGARPTEAFF. The DNA sequence reads TGTGCCAGCAGCGGGGCGCGGCCCACTGAAGCTTTCTTT. Beyond the CDR3, the reference TRBV9 and TRBJ1-1 genes provide the residues; the full variable domain reads: DSGVTQTPKHLITATGQRVTLRCSPRSGDLSVYWYQQSLDQGLQFLIQYYNGEERAKGNILERFSAQQFPDLHSELNLSSLELGDSALYFCASSGARPTEAFFGQGTRLTVV.